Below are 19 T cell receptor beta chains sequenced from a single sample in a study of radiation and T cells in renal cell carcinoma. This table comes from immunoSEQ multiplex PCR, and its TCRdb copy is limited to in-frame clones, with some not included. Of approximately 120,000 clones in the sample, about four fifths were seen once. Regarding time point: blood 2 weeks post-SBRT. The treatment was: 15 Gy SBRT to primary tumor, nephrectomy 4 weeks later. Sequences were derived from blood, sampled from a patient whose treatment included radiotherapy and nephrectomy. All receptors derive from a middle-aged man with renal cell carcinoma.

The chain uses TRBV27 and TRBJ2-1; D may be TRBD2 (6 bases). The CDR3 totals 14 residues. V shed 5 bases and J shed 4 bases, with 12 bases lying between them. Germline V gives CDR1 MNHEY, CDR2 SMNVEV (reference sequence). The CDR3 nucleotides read TGTGCCAGCAGTGCGGAGGGACCTTACAATGAGCAGTTCTTC. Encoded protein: CASSAEGPYNEQFF.

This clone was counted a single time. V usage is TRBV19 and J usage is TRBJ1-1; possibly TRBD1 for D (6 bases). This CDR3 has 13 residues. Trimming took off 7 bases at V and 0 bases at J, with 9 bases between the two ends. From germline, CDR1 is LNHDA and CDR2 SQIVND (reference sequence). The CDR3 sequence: CASTQGMNTEAFF. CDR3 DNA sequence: TGTGCCAGTACACAGGGCATGAACACTGAAGCTTTCTTT. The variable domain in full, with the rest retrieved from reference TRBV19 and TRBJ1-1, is DGGITQSPKYLFRKEGQNVTLSCEQNLNHDAMYWYRQDPGQGLRLIYYSQIVNDFQKGDIAEGYSVSREKKESFPLTVTSAQKNPTAFYLCASTQGMNTEAFFGQGTRLTVV.

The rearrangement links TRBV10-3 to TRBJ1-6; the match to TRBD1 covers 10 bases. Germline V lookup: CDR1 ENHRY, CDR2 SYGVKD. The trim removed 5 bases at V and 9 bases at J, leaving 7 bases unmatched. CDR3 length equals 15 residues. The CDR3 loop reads CAISPRQGASSPLHF. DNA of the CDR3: TGTGCCATCAGTCCACGACAGGGGGCCTCTTCACCCCTCCACTTT.

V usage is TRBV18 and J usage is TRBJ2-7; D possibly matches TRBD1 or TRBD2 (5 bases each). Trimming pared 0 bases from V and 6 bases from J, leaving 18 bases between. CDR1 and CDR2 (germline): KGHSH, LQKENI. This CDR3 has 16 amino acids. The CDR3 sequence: CASSPPGVYSVGEQYF. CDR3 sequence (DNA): TGTGCCAGCTCACCACCGGGGGTTTATAGCGTAGGCGAGCAGTACTTC.

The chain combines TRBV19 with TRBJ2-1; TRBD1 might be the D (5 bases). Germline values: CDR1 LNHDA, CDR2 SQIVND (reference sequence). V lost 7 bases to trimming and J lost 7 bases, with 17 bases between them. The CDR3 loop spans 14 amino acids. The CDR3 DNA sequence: TGTGCCAGTACCAGCAGGGCGCGCCAAAATGAGCAGTTCTTC. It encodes CASTSRARQNEQFF.

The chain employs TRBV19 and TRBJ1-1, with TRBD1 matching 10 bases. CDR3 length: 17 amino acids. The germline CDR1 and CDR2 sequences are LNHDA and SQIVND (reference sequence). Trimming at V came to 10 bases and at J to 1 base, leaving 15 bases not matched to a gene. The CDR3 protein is CATSTGGRISPNTEAFF. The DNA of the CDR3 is TGTGCCACTTCGACAGGGGGCCGAATCTCTCCGAACACTGAAGCTTTCTTT.

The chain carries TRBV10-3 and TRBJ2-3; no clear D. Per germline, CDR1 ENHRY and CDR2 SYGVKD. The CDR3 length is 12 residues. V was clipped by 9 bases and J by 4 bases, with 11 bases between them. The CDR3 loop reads CAIADIADTQYF. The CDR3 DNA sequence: TGTGCCATTGCAGACATCGCAGATACGCAGTATTTT.

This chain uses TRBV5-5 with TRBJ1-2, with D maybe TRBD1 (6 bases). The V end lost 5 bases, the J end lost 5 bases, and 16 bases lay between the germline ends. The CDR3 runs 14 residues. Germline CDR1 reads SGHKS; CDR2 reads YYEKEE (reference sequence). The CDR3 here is CASSQPGTFYGYTF. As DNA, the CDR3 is TGTGCCAGCAGTCAACCCGGGACATTTTATGGCTACACCTTC.

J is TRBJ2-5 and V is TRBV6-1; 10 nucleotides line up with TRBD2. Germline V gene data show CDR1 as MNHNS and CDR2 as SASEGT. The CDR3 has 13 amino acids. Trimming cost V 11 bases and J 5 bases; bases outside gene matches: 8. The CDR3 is CASGPAGGETQYF. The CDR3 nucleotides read TGTGCCTCCGGACCAGCGGGAGGGGAGACCCAGTACTTC.

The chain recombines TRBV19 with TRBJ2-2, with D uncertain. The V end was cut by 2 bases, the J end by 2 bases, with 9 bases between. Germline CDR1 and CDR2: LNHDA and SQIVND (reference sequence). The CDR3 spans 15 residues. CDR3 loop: CASSINRRNTGELFF. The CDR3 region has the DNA TGTGCCAGTAGTATAAACAGAAGAAACACCGGGGAGCTGTTTTTT.

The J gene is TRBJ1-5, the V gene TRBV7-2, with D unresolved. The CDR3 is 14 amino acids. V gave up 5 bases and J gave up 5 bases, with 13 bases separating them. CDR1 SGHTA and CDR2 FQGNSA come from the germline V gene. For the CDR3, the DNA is TGTGCCAGCAGCCCGACACGTTCCGATCAGCCCCAGCATTTT. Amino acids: CASSPTRSDQPQHF.

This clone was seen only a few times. CDR3 DNA: TGTGCCAGCAGTAACCGAATAGCGGATTCCTACGAGCAGTACTTC. Translating it yields CASSNRIADSYEQYF. The V call is TRBV25-1, the J call TRBJ2-7; TRBD2 is a possible D gene (6 bases). The V gene lost 5 bases and the J gene lost 1 base, with 15 bases spanning the gap. The CDR3 has 15 residues. The V gene's germline CDR1 is MGHDK and CDR2 SYGVNS.

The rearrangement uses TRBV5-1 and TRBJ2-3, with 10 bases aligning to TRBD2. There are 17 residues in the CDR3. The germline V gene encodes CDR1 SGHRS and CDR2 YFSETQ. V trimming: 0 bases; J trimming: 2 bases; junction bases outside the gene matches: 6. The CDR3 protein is CASSLVASGRVTDTQYF. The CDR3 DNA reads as TGCGCCAGCAGCTTGGTGGCTAGCGGGAGAGTCACAGATACGCAGTATTTT.

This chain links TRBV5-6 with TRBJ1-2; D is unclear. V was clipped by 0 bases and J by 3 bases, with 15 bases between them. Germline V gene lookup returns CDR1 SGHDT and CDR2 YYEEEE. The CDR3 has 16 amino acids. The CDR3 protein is CASSLVGQLVDYGYTF. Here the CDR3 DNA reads TGTGCCAGCAGCTTGGTTGGCCAACTAGTAGACTATGGCTACACCTTC.

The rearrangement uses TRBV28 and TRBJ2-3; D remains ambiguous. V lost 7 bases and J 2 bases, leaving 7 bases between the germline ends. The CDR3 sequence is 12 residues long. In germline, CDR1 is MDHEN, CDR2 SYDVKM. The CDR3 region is CASIGNTDTQYF. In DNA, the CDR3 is TGTGCCAGCATAGGTAACACAGATACGCAGTATTTT.

The CDR3 DNA follows: TGTGCCAGCAGTTACTCTAGCGGGAGTACGCGCGAGCAGTACTTC. Translated, it gives CASSYSSGSTREQYF. This chain uses TRBV6-5 with TRBJ2-7; 9 bases map to TRBD2. The trim removed 0 bases at V and 6 bases at J, leaving 6 bases unmatched. Germline lookup yields CDR1 MNHEY and CDR2 SVGAGI. This CDR3 is built from 15 residues.

CDR3: CASSLAGTGGTNYGYTF. CDR3 coding DNA: TGTGCCAGCAGCTTGGCCGGGACAGGGGGAACTAACTATGGCTACACCTTC. This chain links TRBV5-5 with TRBJ1-2, with TRBD1 identical over 11 bases. The CDR3 extends over 17 amino acids. Trimming removed 0 bases from V and 0 bases from J; junction bases left unmatched: 4. The germline V gene has CDR1 SGHKS and CDR2 YYEKEE (reference sequence).

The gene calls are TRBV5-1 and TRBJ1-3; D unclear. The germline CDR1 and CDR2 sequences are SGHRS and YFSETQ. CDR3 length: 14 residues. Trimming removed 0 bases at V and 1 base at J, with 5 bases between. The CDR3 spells CASSLGSSGNTIYF. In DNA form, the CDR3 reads TGCGCCAGCAGCTTGGGGTCTTCTGGAAACACCATATATTTT. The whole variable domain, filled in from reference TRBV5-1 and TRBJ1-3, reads KAGVTQTPRYLIKTRGQQVTLSCSPISGHRSVSWYQQTPGQGLQFLFEYFSETQRNKGNFPGRFSGRQFSNSRSEMNVSTLELGDSALYLCASSLGSSGNTIYFGEGSWLTVV.

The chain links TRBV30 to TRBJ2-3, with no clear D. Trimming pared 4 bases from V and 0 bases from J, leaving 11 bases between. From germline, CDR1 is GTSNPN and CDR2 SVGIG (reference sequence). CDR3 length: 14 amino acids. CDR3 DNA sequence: TGTGCCTGGACTAGGATAACTAGCACAGATACGCAGTATTTT. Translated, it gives CAWTRITSTDTQYF.